Listed below are T cell receptor beta chains from one sample, sequenced in a study of CD8 T cells in ankylosing spondylitis. TCRdb re-called the 5' RACE reads through MiXCR, storing one row per CDR3 protein. The sample includes fewer than 750,000 distinct CDR3 sequences, around 20% of them seen just once. Sequencing was done on a sample of blood, either unsorted or a sorted T cell fraction (not recorded which). These receptor sequences come from a male donor with ankylosing spondylitis. CDR3s include the opening cysteine and the closing phenylalanine or tryptophan. A D gene is named only where the DNA matches it firmly. Rows give clone size only sometimes, using once, few, many, or a class for an expanded clone.

size: .
V: TRBV7-3
D: TRBD2
J: TRBJ2-3
CDR3: CASSSLAGGEDTQYF
DNA: TGTGCCAGCAGCTCCCTAGCGGGGGGGGAGGATACGCAGTATTTT

size: .
V: TRBV28
D: .
J: TRBJ2-1
CDR3: CASSLGVPPVNEQFF
DNA: TGTGCCAGCAGTTTAGGGGTCCCTCCTGTCAATGAGCAGTTCTTC

size: few
V: TRBV20-1
D: .
J: TRBJ1-1
CDR3: CSARRVEGLNTEAFF
DNA: TGCAGTGCTAGACGCGTGGAGGGGTTAAACACTGAAGCTTTCTTT

size: many
V: TRBV12-3/TRBV12-4
D: TRBD1
J: TRBJ1-2
CDR3: CASGRQGAVNGYTF
DNA: TGTGCCAGCGGCAGACAGGGGGCGGTCAATGGCTACACCTTC

size: .
V: TRBV6-2/TRBV6-3
D: TRBD2
J: TRBJ2-7
CDR3: CASSAIEGLADSYEQYF
DNA: TGTGCCAGCAGTGCGATAGAAGGACTAGCGGATTCCTACGAGCAGTACTTC

size: .
V: TRBV24-1
D: .
J: TRBJ2-3
CDR3: CATSDPRGVGTDTQYF
DNA: TGTGCCACCAGTGATCCGCGGGGCGTCGGCACAGATACGCAGTATTTT

size: .
V: TRBV3-1
D: TRBD2
J: TRBJ2-3
CDR3: CASSGTSGPSTDTQYF
DNA: TGTGCCAGCAGCGGAACTAGCGGACCTAGCACAGATACGCAGTATTTT

size: .
V: TRBV28
D: TRBD1
J: TRBJ2-7
CDR3: CASLGQGPVHEQYF
DNA: TGTGCCAGCTTAGGACAGGGGCCGGTACACGAGCAGTACTTC

size: .
V: TRBV7-2
D: TRBD2
J: TRBJ2-5
CDR3: CASSFGTSGGRETQYF
DNA: TGTGCCAGCAGCTTCGGAACTAGCGGGGGAAGAGAGACCCAGTACTTC

size: once
V: TRBV30
D: .
J: TRBJ2-7
CDR3: CAWSPLASGGEQYF
DNA: TGTGCCTGGAGTCCATTAGCCTCTGGGGGAGAGCAGTACTTC

size: .
V: TRBV20-1
D: TRBD1
J: TRBJ2-7
CDR3: CSARRGQGAYEQYF
DNA: TGCAGTGCCCGAAGGGGACAGGGGGCTTACGAGCAGTACTTC

size: .
V: TRBV4-2
D: .
J: TRBJ2-6
CDR3: CASSQPGPPGANVLTF
DNA: TGTGCCAGCAGCCAACCGGGCCCTCCTGGGGCCAACGTCCTGACTTTC

size: .
V: TRBV7-3
D: TRBD2
J: TRBJ2-3
CDR3: CASSLGDYSTDTQYF
DNA: TGTGCCAGCAGCTTGGGGGACTATAGCACAGATACGCAGTATTTT

size: .
V: TRBV4-1
D: .
J: TRBJ2-1
CDR3: CASSQDRVEANEQFF
DNA: TGCGCCAGCAGCCAAGATCGGGTGGAGGCCAATGAGCAGTTCTTC

size: .
V: TRBV9
D: .
J: TRBJ2-7
CDR3: CASSTEAGPSYEQYF
DNA: TGTGCCAGCAGCACAGAGGCGGGACCCTCCTACGAGCAGTACTTC

size: .
V: TRBV5-1
D: .
J: TRBJ1-2
CDR3: CASSLGRETNYGYTF
DNA: TGCGCCAGCAGCTTGGGGAGAGAGACTAACTATGGCTACACCTTC

size: few
V: TRBV28
D: .
J: TRBJ2-5
CDR3: CASRDGTLSQETQYF
DNA: TGTGCCAGCAGGGACGGGACACTTAGCCAAGAGACCCAGTACTTC

size: few
V: TRBV27
D: .
J: TRBJ1-4
CDR3: CASSLSGDVKLFF
DNA: TGTGCCAGCAGTTTGAGTGGGGATGTAAAACTGTTTTTT

size: few
V: TRBV7-8
D: TRBD2
J: TRBJ2-1
CDR3: CASRPGLAGVEQFF
DNA: TGTGCCAGCAGGCCCGGACTAGCGGGAGTTGAGCAGTTCTTC

size: .
V: TRBV15
D: .
J: TRBJ1-5
CDR3: CATSRENSNQPQHF
DNA: TGTGCCACCAGCAGAGAGAATAGCAATCAGCCCCAGCATTTT

size: .
V: TRBV3-1
D: .
J: TRBJ1-2
CDR3: CASSPRTAQGYTF
DNA: TGTGCCAGCAGTCCAAGAACGGCCCAGGGCTACACCTTC

size: .
V: TRBV4-1
D: TRBD1
J: TRBJ2-7
CDR3: CASSPAGTGVYEQYF
DNA: TGCGCCAGCAGCCCCGCGGGGACAGGTGTCTACGAGCAGTACTTC

size: .
V: TRBV12-3/TRBV12-4
D: TRBD2
J: TRBJ2-4
CDR3: CASSLRRELSKNIQYF
DNA: TGTGCCAGCAGTTTACGGCGGGAGCTATCCAAAAACATTCAGTACTTC

size: .
V: TRBV29-1
D: .
J: TRBJ2-1
CDR3: CSVYRALSYNEQFF
DNA: TGCAGCGTCTACAGGGCCTTATCCTACAATGAGCAGTTCTTC

size: few
V: TRBV29-1
D: .
J: TRBJ2-1
CDR3: CSVEGGVVRNEQFF
DNA: TGCAGCGTTGAGGGCGGGGTGGTAAGGAATGAGCAGTTCTTC

size: .
V: TRBV6-1
D: .
J: TRBJ1-1
CDR3: CASSAGNGNTEAFF
DNA: TGTGCCAGCAGTGCAGGGAATGGGAACACTGAAGCTTTCTTT

size: many
V: TRBV7-7
D: TRBD1
J: TRBJ1-3
CDR3: CASSPGTGGNTIYF
DNA: TGTGCTAGCAGCCCAGGGACAGGGGGAAACACCATATATTTT

size: .
V: TRBV7-9
D: TRBD1
J: TRBJ1-1
CDR3: CASSPWTGAGSEAFF
DNA: TGTGCCAGCAGCCCCTGGACAGGGGCGGGCTCTGAAGCTTTCTTT

size: few
V: TRBV20-1
D: .
J: TRBJ1-4
CDR3: CSARGPGRNEKLFF
DNA: TGCAGTGCTAGAGGGCCAGGACGCAATGAAAAACTGTTTTTT